This is a list of T cell receptor beta chains from one sample in a study of cytomegalovirus exposure and HLA in healthy donors. This table comes from immunoSEQ multiplex PCR, and its TCRdb copy is limited to in-frame clones, with some not included. Among about 110,000 clones listed, 82% were seen once. Sample: PBMCs. These TCRs come from a man aged 25-40 years in good health and CMV-seropositive. The CDR3 runs from the conserved cysteine through the conserved F or W. A D gene is named only where the DNA matches it firmly. Rows give clone size only sometimes, using once, few, many, or a class for an expanded clone.

abundance | j_gene | v_gene | d_gene | CDR3nt | CDR3aa
. | TRBJ2-1 | TRBV4-1 | . | TGCGCCAGCAGCCAAGGACAGAGCTCCTACAATGAGCAGTTCTTC | CASSQGQSSYNEQFF
. | TRBJ2-3 | TRBV6-6 | . | TGTGCCAGCACCTCACAGGGGGAGGGGGATACGCAGTATTTT | CASTSQGEGDTQYF
. | TRBJ2-7 | TRBV7-9 | . | TGTGCCAGCAGCTTAATTGCACGGGGTTCCTACGAGCAGTACTTC | CASSLIARGSYEQYF
once | TRBJ2-7 | TRBV23-1 | . | TGCGCCAGCAGTCTGGAGTGGCTTACATTCTACGAGCAGTACTTC | CASSLEWLTFYEQYF
few | TRBJ2-7 | TRBV4-1 | . | TGCGCCAGCAGCCTGGGACAACCCTACGAGCAGTACTTC | CASSLGQPYEQYF
. | TRBJ2-1 | TRBV19 | TRBD2 | TGTGCCAGTAGGCCAGTTAGCGGGGTTTTCGAGCAGTTCTTC | CASRPVSGVFEQFF
. | TRBJ1-1 | TRBV11-2 | . | TGTGCCAGCAGCTCACAGGAGAACACTGAAGCTTTCTTT | CASSSQENTEAFF
. | TRBJ2-5 | TRBV5-1 | . | TGCGCCAGCAGCGCTGGACAGATCAAGGAGACCCAGTACTTC | CASSAGQIKETQYF
. | TRBJ1-1 | TRBV27 | . | TGTGCCAGCAGTTTATTGGCGGGGAACACTGAAGCTTTCTTT | CASSLLAGNTEAFF
. | TRBJ2-1 | TRBV12-5 | . | TGTGCTAGTGGCCGTTACTCCTACAATGAGCAGTTCTTC | CASGRYSYNEQFF
. | TRBJ1-1 | TRBV7-3 | TRBD1 | TGTGCCAGCAGCTCACAGGGGACGAGAACTGAAGCTTTCTTT | CASSSQGTRTEAFF
. | TRBJ1-1 | TRBV10-2 | TRBD1 | TGCGCCAGCACCGGACAGGGTACCGCTTTCTTT | CASTGQGTAFF
. | TRBJ2-2 | TRBV2 | TRBD1 | TGTGCCAGCAGTAAGCATGGACAGGAGAACACCGGGGAGCTGTTTTTT | CASSKHGQENTGELFF
. | TRBJ2-6 | TRBV19 | . | TGTGCCAGTAGTATAATACTATCTGGGGCCAACGTCCTGACTTTC | CASSIILSGANVLTF
. | TRBJ1-5 | TRBV6-1 | . | TGTGCCAGCAGTGAAGGGTGGGGAGCGGGGAATCAGCCCCAGCATTTT | CASSEGWGAGNQPQHF
. | TRBJ2-1 | TRBV11-3 | TRBD2 | TGTGCCAGCAGCTCAGATCAAGCTTTAGCGGGGGGTGAGCAGTTCTTC | CASSSDQALAGGEQFF
. | TRBJ1-1 | TRBV6-5 | TRBD1 | TGTGCCAGCAGTTCCGGACAGGGGCCAATAACTGAAGCTTTCTTT | CASSSGQGPITEAFF
. | TRBJ2-3 | TRBV5-6 | TRBD2 | TGTGCCAGCAGCGAGATTGTAGCGGGGGGGAATACGCAGTATTTT | CASSEIVAGGNTQYF
. | TRBJ2-5 | TRBV29-1 | TRBD2 | TGCAGCGTTCGACTAGCGGTCGAAGAGACCCAGTACTTC | CSVRLAVEETQYF
. | TRBJ1-1 | TRBV25-1 | . | TGTGCCAGCAGTGAATATGGGGCGACTGAAGCTTTCTTT | CASSEYGATEAFF